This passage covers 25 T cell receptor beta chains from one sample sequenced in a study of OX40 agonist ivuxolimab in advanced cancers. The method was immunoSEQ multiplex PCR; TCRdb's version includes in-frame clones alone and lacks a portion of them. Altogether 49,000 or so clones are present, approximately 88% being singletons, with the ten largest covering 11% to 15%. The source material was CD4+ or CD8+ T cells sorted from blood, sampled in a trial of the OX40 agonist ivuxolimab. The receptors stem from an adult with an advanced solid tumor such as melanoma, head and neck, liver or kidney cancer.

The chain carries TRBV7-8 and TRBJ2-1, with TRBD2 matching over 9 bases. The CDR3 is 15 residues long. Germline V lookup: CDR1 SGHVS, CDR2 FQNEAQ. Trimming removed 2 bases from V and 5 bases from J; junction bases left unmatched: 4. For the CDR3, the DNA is TGTGCCAGCAGCTTATCGGGACTAGCTAACAATGAGCAGTTCTTC. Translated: CASSLSGLANNEQFF.

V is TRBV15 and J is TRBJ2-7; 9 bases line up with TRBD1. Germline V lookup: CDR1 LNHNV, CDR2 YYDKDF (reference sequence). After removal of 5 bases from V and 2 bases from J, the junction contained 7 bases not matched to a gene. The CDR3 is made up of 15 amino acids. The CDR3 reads CATSGQGISAYEQYF. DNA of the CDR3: TGTGCCACCAGCGGACAGGGGATATCAGCCTACGAGCAGTACTTC.

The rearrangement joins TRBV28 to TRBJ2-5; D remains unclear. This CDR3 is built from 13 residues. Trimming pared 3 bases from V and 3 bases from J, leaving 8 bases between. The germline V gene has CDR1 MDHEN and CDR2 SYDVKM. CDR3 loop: CASSFPPKETQYF. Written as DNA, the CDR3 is TGTGCCAGCAGTTTCCCCCCCAAAGAGACCCAGTACTTC.

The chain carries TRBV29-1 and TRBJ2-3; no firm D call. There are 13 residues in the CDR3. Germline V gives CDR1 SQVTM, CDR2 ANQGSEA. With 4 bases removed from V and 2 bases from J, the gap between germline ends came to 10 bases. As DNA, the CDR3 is TGCAGCGTTGCGGGCACCCTCACAGATACGCAGTATTTT. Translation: CSVAGTLTDTQYF.

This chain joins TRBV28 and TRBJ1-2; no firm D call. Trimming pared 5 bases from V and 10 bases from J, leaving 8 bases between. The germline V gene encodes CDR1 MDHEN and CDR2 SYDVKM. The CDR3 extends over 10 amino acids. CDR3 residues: CASSEAYYTF. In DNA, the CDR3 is TGTGCCAGCAGTGAGGCGTACTACACCTTC.

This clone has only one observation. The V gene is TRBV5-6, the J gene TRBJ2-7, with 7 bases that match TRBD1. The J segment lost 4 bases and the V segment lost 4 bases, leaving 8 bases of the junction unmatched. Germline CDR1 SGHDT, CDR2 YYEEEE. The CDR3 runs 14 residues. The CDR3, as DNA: TGTGCCAGCAGCGACTGGGGCAGGGGGTACGAGCAGTACTTC. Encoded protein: CASSDWGRGYEQYF.

The CDR3 nucleotides read TGTGCCAGCAGTTACGGGGGGGACTCTGGAAACACCATATATTTT. Translation gives CASSYGGDSGNTIYF. V usage is TRBV6-5 and J usage is TRBJ1-3; D may be TRBD1 (5 bases). Trimming removed 2 bases from V and 0 bases from J, with 8 bases in between. Germline V gene sequence: CDR1 MNHEY, CDR2 SVGAGI. The CDR3 runs to 15 residues.

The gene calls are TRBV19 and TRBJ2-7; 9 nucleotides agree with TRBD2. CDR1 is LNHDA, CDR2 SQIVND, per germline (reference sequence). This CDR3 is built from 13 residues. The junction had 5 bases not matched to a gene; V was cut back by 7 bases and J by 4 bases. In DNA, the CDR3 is TGTGCCAGTAAAGCGGGGGGTCCTTACGAGCAGTACTTC. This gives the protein CASKAGGPYEQYF.

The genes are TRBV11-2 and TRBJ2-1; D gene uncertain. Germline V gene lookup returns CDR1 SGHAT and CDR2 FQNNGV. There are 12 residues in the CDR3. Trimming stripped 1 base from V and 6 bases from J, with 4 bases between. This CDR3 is CASSLGRNEQFF. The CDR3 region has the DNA TGTGCCAGCAGCTTAGGCCGCAATGAGCAGTTCTTC.

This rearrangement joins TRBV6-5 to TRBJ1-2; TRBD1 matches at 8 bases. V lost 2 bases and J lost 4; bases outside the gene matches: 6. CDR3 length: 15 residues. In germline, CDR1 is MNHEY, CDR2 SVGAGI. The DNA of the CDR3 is TGTGCCAGCAGTTACGGGCAGGGGGCGGTCTATGGCTACACCTTC. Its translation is CASSYGQGAVYGYTF.

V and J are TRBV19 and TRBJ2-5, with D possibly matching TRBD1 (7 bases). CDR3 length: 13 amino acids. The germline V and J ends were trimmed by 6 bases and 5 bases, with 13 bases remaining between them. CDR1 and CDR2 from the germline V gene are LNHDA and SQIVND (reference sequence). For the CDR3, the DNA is TGTGCCAGTAGGGAGGGGGCGAGGGAGACCCAGTACTTC. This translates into CASREGARETQYF.

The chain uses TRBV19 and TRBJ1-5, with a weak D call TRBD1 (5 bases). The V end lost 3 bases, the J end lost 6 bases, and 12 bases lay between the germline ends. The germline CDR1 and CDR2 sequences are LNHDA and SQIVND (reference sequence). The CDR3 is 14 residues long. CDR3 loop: CASSIRSQGQPQHF. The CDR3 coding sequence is TGTGCCAGTAGTATTAGAAGCCAGGGTCAGCCCCAGCATTTT.

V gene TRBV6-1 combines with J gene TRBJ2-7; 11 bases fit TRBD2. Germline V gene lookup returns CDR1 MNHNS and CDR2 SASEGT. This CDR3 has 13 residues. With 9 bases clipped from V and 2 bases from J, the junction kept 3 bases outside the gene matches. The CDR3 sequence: CASRLAGTYEQYF. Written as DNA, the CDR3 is TGTGCCAGTCGACTAGCGGGAACCTACGAGCAGTACTTC.

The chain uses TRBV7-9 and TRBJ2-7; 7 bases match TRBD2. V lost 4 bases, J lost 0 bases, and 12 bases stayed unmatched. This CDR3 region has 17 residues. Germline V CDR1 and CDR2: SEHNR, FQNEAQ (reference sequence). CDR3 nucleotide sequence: TGTGCCAGCAGCTCCCGGATGGGGGAGGGTAGCTCCTACGAGCAGTACTTC. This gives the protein CASSSRMGEGSSYEQYF. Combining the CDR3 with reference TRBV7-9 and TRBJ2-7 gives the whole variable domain DTGVSQNPRHKITKRGQNVTFRCDPISEHNRLYWYRQTLGQGPEFLTYFQNEAQLEKSRLLSDRFSAERPKGSFSTLEIQRTEQGDSAMYLCASSSRMGEGSSYEQYFGPGTRLTVT.

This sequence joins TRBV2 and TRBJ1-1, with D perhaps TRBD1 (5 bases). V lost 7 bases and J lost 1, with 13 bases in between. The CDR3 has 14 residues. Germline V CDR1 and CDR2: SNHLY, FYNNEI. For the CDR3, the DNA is TGTGCCAGCACCCGGGACGGAAAGAACACTGAAGCTTTCTTT. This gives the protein CASTRDGKNTEAFF.

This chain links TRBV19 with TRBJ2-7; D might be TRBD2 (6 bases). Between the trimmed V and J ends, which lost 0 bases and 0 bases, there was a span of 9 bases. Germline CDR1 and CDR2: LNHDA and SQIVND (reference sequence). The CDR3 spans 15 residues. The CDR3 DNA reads TGTGCCAGTAGTATAGACACTAGCTACTCCTACGAGCAGTACTTC. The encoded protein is CASSIDTSYSYEQYF.

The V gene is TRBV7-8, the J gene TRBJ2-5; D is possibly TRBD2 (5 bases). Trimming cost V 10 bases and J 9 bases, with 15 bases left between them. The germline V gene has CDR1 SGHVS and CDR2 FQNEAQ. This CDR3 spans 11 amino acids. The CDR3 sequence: CATSVRESQYF. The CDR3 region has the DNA TGTGCCACGAGCGTTAGGGAGTCCCAGTACTTC.

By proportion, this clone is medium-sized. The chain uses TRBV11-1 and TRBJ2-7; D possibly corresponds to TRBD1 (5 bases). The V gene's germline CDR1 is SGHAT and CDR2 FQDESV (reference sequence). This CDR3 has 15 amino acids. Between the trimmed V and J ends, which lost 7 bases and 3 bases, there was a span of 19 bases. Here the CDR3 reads CASTDLGASIYEQYF. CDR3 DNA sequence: TGTGCCAGCACCGATCTAGGGGCCTCTATCTACGAGCAGTACTTC.

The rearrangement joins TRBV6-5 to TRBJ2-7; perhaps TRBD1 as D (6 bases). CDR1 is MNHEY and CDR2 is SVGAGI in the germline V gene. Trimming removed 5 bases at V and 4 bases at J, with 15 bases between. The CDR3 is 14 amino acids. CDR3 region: CASSRSGTGYEQYF. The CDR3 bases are TGTGCCAGCAGTAGGTCCGGAACAGGGTACGAGCAGTACTTC.

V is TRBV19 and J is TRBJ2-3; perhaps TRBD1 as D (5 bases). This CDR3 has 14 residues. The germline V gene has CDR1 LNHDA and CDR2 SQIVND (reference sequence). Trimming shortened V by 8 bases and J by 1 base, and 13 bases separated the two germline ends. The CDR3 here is CASRKKGGTDTQYF. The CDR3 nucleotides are TGTGCCAGTCGCAAAAAAGGGGGCACAGATACGCAGTATTTT.

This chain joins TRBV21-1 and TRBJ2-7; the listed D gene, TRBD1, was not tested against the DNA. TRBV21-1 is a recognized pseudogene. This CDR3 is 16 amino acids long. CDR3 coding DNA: TGTGCCAGCAGCAAAAGACTGGACAGGTCAAACTACGAGCAGTACTTC. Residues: CASSKRLDRSNYEQYF.

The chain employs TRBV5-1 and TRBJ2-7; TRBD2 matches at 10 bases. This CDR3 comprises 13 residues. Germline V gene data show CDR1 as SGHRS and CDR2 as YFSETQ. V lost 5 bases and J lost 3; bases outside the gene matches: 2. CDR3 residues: CASREREGYEQYF. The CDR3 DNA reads TGCGCCAGCAGAGAGCGGGAGGGCTACGAGCAGTACTTC.

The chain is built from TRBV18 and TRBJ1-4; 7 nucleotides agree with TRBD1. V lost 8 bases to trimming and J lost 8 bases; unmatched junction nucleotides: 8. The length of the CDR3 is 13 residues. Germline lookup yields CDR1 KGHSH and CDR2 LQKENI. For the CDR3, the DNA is TGTGCCAGCGCAACAGGGGTCGACGAAAAACTGTTTTTT. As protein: CASATGVDEKLFF.

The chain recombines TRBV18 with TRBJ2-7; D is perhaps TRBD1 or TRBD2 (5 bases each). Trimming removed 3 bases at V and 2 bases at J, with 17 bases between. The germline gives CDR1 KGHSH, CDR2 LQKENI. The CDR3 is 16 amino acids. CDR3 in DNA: TGTGCCAGCTCACCCCCCGGGGCTCCTACTACCTACGAGCAGTACTTC. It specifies CASSPPGAPTTYEQYF. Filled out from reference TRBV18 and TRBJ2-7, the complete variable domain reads NAGVMQNPRHLVRRRGQEARLRCSPMKGHSHVYWYRQLPEEGLKFMVYLQKENIIDESGMPKERFSAEFPKEGPSILRIQQVVRGDSAAYFCASSPPGAPTTYEQYFGPGTRLTVT.

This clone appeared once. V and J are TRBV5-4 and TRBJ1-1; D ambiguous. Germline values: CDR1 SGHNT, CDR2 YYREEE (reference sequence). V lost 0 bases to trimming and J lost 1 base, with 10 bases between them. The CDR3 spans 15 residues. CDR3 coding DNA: TGTGCCAGCAGCTTGGGGTGGGCGGGGAACACTGAAGCTTTCTTT. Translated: CASSLGWAGNTEAFF.